This T cell receptor (beta chain) was captured in a study of CD8+ T cells in alopecia areata. As for the study in general: Patients received oral tofacitinib, 5 to 10 mg twice daily, for moderate-to-severe alopecia areata.

cDNA prepared by RNA extraction and subsequent reverse transcription served as the template for sequencing. Method: immunoSEQ multiplex PCR; TCRdb's copy keeps in-frame clones and lacks some. The table has about 250,000 clones, 60% seen once. Described treatment: oral pan-JAK inhibitor, 5-10 mg twice daily. This material consisted of CD4+ T cells sorted from blood, taken at approximately week 52, from a patient treated with tofacitinib. The clonotype comes from a human donor with alopecia areata.

The CDR3 reads CASSAQNIGSNQPQHF. The DNA of the CDR3 is TGTGCCAGCAGTGCCCAGAATATAGGAAGCAATCAGCCCCAGCATTTT. The V gene is TRBV6-1, the J gene TRBJ1-5; no reliable D call. Germline CDR1 is MNHNS and CDR2 is SASEGT. V lost 4 bases to trimming and J lost 1 base, with 14 bases between them. The CDR3 totals 16 residues.